Only a few counts were recorded for the clone carrying this T cell receptor beta chain. The data were obtained in a study of blood T cells in healthy people across ages. Study overall: Roughly one uniquely barcoded beta molecule per two T cells was captured.

The use of a sample-barcoded 5' primer and a J-beta primer mix characterized a second PCR of about 7 to 12 cycles. Paired-end reads containing CDR3 totaled no fewer than 3 million for each sample. TCRdb independently ran MiXCR on the 5' RACE reads; one entry per CDR3 protein. The repertoire holds 1.5 million or so distinct CDR3 sequences, roughly two fifths seen once, with 4% in the top ten. Trimming shortened V by 0 bases and J by 7 bases, and 13 bases separated the two germline ends. CDR1 LGHNA and CDR2 YSLEER come from the germline V gene. The CDR3 runs to 15 residues. V gene TRBV4-3 combines with J gene TRBJ1-5; D might be TRBD1 (5 bases). The sample consisted of blood. This TCR was recovered from a woman under 30 in good health. CDR3 coding DNA: TGCGCCAGCAGCCAAGAAAGGGTCCGGGGGCAGCCCCAGCATTTT. It is translated as CASSQERVRGQPQHF.